Below are 11 T cell receptor beta chains sequenced from a single sample in a study of cytomegalovirus exposure and HLA in healthy donors. Produced via immunoSEQ multiplex PCR; TCRdb's table is partial and in-frame only. The table includes about 49,000 clones, roughly 92% detected once. The sample was PBMCs. These TCRs come from a man between 18 and 35 years old in good health and CMV-seronegative.

The chain is built from TRBV5-1 and TRBJ2-3, with D perhaps matching TRBD2 (5 bases). Looked up from germline, CDR1 is SGHRS and CDR2 is YFSETQ. CDR3 size: 15 residues. Trimming cost V 1 base and J 0 bases, with 9 bases left between them. The DNA for the CDR3 is TGCGCCAGCAGCTTGTCCGGGATAAGCACAGATACGCAGTATTTT. Translated, it gives CASSLSGISTDTQYF.

Judged by abundance, this clone is medium-sized. The V gene is TRBV6-4, the J gene TRBJ2-2; TRBD2 agrees at 8 bases. V shed 2 bases, J shed 3 bases, and the junction held 5 bases outside the gene matches. The CDR3 has 16 residues. The germline V gene has CDR1 MRHNA and CDR2 SNTAGT. The CDR3 DNA is TGTGCCAGCAGTGACAGGCGGGAGGCCGACACCGGGGAGCTGTTTTTT. Amino acid sequence: CASSDRREADTGELFF.

DNA of the CDR3: TGTGCCAGCTCACCCGAGCCCACAGCAACCTACGAGCAGTACTTC. Encoded protein: CASSPEPTATYEQYF. The gene calls are TRBV18 and TRBJ2-7; D ambiguous. V shed 3 bases and J shed 2 bases, with 14 bases lying between them. The CDR3 has 15 residues. Germline CDR1 KGHSH, CDR2 LQKENI. The complete variable domain, with remaining parts taken from reference TRBV18 and TRBJ2-7, reads NAGVMQNPRHLVRRRGQEARLRCSPMKGHSHVYWYRQLPEEGLKFMVYLQKENIIDESGMPKERFSAEFPKEGPSILRIQQVVRGDSAAYFCASSPEPTATYEQYFGPGTRLTVT.

V and J are TRBV11-3 and TRBJ2-7; 7 bases agree with TRBD2. This CDR3 is built from 14 residues. V dropped 2 bases and J dropped 5; count of bases not matched to a gene: 6. Germline assignment: CDR1 SGHNT and CDR2 YENEEA. CDR3 amino acids: CASSLTRGSNEQYF. The CDR3 nucleotides read TGTGCCAGCAGCTTAACTCGCGGGAGCAACGAGCAGTACTTC.

The rearrangement links TRBV7-6 to TRBJ1-1; D perhaps matches TRBD1 (6 bases). The CDR3 covers 13 residues. Trimming left V 6 bases short and J 1 base short, with 9 bases between. Germline values: CDR1 SGHVS, CDR2 FNYEAQ. This CDR3 reads CASRQQGNTEAFF. CDR3 nucleotide sequence: TGTGCCAGCAGGCAACAGGGGAACACTGAAGCTTTCTTT. Using reference TRBV7-6 and TRBJ1-1 for the parts outside the CDR3, the full variable domain is GAGVSQSPRYKVTKRGQDVALRCDPISGHVSLYWYRQALGQGPEFLTYFNYEAQQDKSGLPNDRFSAERPEGSISTLTIQRTEQRDSAMYRCASRQQGNTEAFFGQGTRLTVV.

The chain combines TRBV27 with TRBJ2-1, with D hard to call. V gave up 9 bases and J gave up 3 bases, with 9 bases separating them. The CDR3 is 12 amino acids. Germline-derived CDR1 and CDR2 are MNHEY and SMNVEV (reference sequence). The CDR3 protein is CASGPVYNEQFF. The CDR3 nucleotides are TGTGCCAGTGGGCCGGTCTACAATGAGCAGTTCTTC.

The chain joins TRBV7-2 to TRBJ2-7, with 10 nucleotides matching TRBD2. CDR3 length: 15 amino acids. The V segment lost 5 bases and the J segment 7 bases; nucleotides outside the gene matches: 11. Germline V gives CDR1 SGHTA, CDR2 FQGNSA. The CDR3 sequence: CASSKAPSGSEEQYF. In DNA, the CDR3 is TGTGCCAGCAGCAAAGCACCTAGCGGGAGTGAGGAGCAGTACTTC.

The chain recombines TRBV6-1 with TRBJ2-1; no definite D call. Trimming shortened V by 0 bases and J by 5 bases, and 5 bases separated the two germline ends. There are 13 residues in the CDR3. CDR1 is MNHNS and CDR2 is SASEGT in the germline V gene. The CDR3 spells CASSEASHNEQFF. The CDR3 bases are TGTGCCAGCAGTGAAGCGTCTCACAATGAGCAGTTCTTC.

The chain joins TRBV9 to TRBJ2-2; TRBD1 might be the D (6 bases). The CDR3 is 14 residues long. CDR1 and CDR2 (germline): SGDLS, YYNGEE. Between the trimmed V and J ends, which lost 3 bases and 2 bases, there was a span of 8 bases. The CDR3 nucleotides read TGTGCCAGCAGCGCGGACAGAAACACCGGGGAGCTGTTTTTT. Translation gives CASSADRNTGELFF.

The chain joins TRBV7-9 to TRBJ1-5; 8 bases fit TRBD1. V lost 5 bases and J lost 4; bases outside the gene matches: 4. CDR3 length: 14 amino acids. Germline V gives CDR1 SEHNR, CDR2 FQNEAQ (reference sequence). CDR3 sequence reads: CASSPTGGNQPQHF. CDR3 sequence (DNA): TGTGCCAGCAGCCCCACAGGGGGTAATCAGCCCCAGCATTTT. Based on the CDR3 plus reference TRBV7-9 and TRBJ1-5, the full variable domain is DTGVSQNPRHKITKRGQNVTFRCDPISEHNRLYWYRQTLGQGPEFLTYFQNEAQLEKSRLLSDRFSAERPKGSFSTLEIQRTEQGDSAMYLCASSPTGGNQPQHFGDGTRLSIL.

As to this clone: Other DNA sequences in the same sample also yield this CDR3. The chain has TRBV7-3 and TRBJ2-1; a possible D gene is TRBD1 (5 bases). Trimming shortened V by 0 bases and J by 7 bases, and 13 bases separated the two germline ends. Germline V gene sequence: CDR1 SGHTA, CDR2 FQGTGA. The CDR3 covers 15 residues. The CDR3 DNA is TGTGCCAGCAGCTTAACAGGGGCAGGAAGGAATGAGCAGTTCTTC. It is translated as CASSLTGAGRNEQFF. The full variable domain, rest sourced from reference TRBV7-3 and TRBJ2-1, is GAGVSQTPSNKVTEKGKYVELRCDPISGHTALYWYRQSLGQGPEFLIYFQGTGAADDSGLPNDRFFAVRPEGSVSTLKIQRTERGDSAVYLCASSLTGAGRNEQFFGPGTRLTVL.